The rows below give T cell receptor beta chains drawn from one sample of a study of blood T cell repertoires in COVID-19. The repertoire was sequenced with immunoSEQ multiplex PCR; TCRdb's copy has only in-frame clones and lacks some. Seen here are over 90,000 clones, 89% observed once, and the top ten hold 3.5% to 4%. The sample comprised peripheral blood. The receptors were sampled from a woman aged 55-69 years with acute or convalescent COVID-19. Each CDR3 is given with its conserved first and last residue. A D gene is named only where the DNA matches it firmly. For some rows the clone size is stated as once, few or many, or as a class when expanded; others skip it.

NA,TRBV5-1,17,NA,TRBJ1-1,TGCGCCAGCAGCGGGACGGTCACGGGGCGCGGGGATACTGAAGCTTTCTTT,CASSGTVTGRGDTEAFF
TRBD1,TRBV7-9,14,NA,TRBJ1-4,TGTGCCAGCAGCATGGACAGGGTAGGGGAAAAACTGTTTTTT,CASSMDRVGEKLFF
NA,TRBV19,12,NA,TRBJ1-2,TGTGCCAGTATGAGTCCCTACTATGGCTACACCTTC,CASMSPYYGYTF
TRBD2,TRBV7-9,18,NA,TRBJ2-4,TGTGCCAGCCCCCTTTTAACTCCGGCGGGAGGGCCAGAAAACATTCAGTACTTC,CASPLLTPAGGPENIQYF
TRBD2,TRBV3-1/TRBV3-2,16,NA,TRBJ2-3,TGTGCCAGCAGCCAAGATCGATCACTAGCGGGAGCTACGCAGTATTTT,CASSQDRSLAGATQYF
TRBD1,TRBV27,18,NA,TRBJ2-7,TGTGCCAGCAGTAGGCGGGGTTGGGTACAGGGGGAGGCGGGCGAGCAGTACTTC,CASSRRGWVQGEAGEQYF
NA,TRBV19,15,NA,TRBJ1-2,TGTGCCAGTAGTACCTCACGACGGGGAGGCTATGGCTACACCTTC,CASSTSRRGGYGYTF
TRBD1,TRBV5-1,15,NA,TRBJ1-4,TGCGCCAGCAGTCGACAGGGAAAGGCTAATGAAAAACTGTTTTTT,CASSRQGKANEKLFF
NA,TRBV6-4,13,NA,TRBJ1-2,TGTGCCAGCAGTGACTCGGGAGGCGCAGGCTACACCTTC,CASSDSGGAGYTF
NA,TRBV9,15,once,TRBJ1-4,TGTGCCAGCAGCGTGGCGATCGGGGCTAATGAAAAACTGTTTTTT,CASSVAIGANEKLFF
NA,TRBV5-4,15,NA,TRBJ1-3,TGTGCCAGCAGCTTGGTGGGGGACTCCGGAAACACCATATATTTT,CASSLVGDSGNTIYF
TRBD1,TRBV2,15,NA,TRBJ1-1,TGTGCCAGCAGCGTCGCAGGGGGTAGGAACACTGAAGCTTTCTTT,CASSVAGGRNTEAFF
TRBD1,TRBV11-2,15,NA,TRBJ1-2,TGTGCCAGCAGCTTACTGGCAGGGGGCGGCTATGGCTACACCTTC,CASSLLAGGGYGYTF
NA,TRBV5-6,15,NA,TRBJ2-1,TGTGCCAGCAGCCTCAGACTAGACTCCTACAATGAGCAGTTCTTC,CASSLRLDSYNEQFF
NA,TRBV6-5,15,NA,TRBJ1-1,TGTGCCAGCAGTTCCCCAGGAGGGCGAGGCACTGAAGCTTTCTTT,CASSSPGGRGTEAFF
NA,TRBV25-1,11,NA,TRBJ1-2,TGTGCCAGCAGTCCAGGCTATGGCTACACCTTC,CASSPGYGYTF
NA,TRBV21-1,16,NA,TRBJ1-1,TGTGCCAGCAGCAAGGTGTTGGGGACAGCAAACACTGAAGCTTTCTTT,CASSKVLGTANTEAFF
NA,TRBV7-9,16,NA,TRBJ2-7,TGTGCCAGCAGCTCCACTCCGGACAGCCCCTCCTACGAGCAGTACTTC,CASSSTPDSPSYEQYF
NA,TRBV6-5,15,NA,TRBJ1-1,TGTGCCAGCAGTTACTCCCCGGGGGTGAACACTGAAGCTTTCTTT,CASSYSPGVNTEAFF
TRBD2,TRBV7-9,15,NA,TRBJ2-1,TGTGCCAGCAGCTTCCGACTAGCGTCCTACAATGAGCAGTTCTTC,CASSFRLASYNEQFF
TRBD1,TRBV6-2/TRBV6-3,13,NA,TRBJ1-2,TGTGCCAGCACCCCAGGGGGCATGGTTGGCTACACCTTC,CASTPGGMVGYTF
NA,TRBV11-2,15,NA,TRBJ1-5,TGTGCCAGCAGCCGCGATCAGGGAAGCAATCAGCCCCAGCATTTT,CASSRDQGSNQPQHF
NA,TRBV10-3,12,NA,TRBJ1-2,TGTGCCACCTCCGATCAGGGTAGTGGCTACACCTTC,CATSDQGSGYTF
NA,TRBV29-1,13,NA,TRBJ1-2,TGCAGCGTTCGAAGCCCAGGGATCTATGGCTACACCTTC,CSVRSPGIYGYTF
NA,TRBV4-1,15,NA,TRBJ2-1,TGCGCCAGCAGCCAAGAGCAGCGGGCGCCGGGTGAGCAGTTCTTC,CASSQEQRAPGEQFF
NA,TRBV29-1,11,many,TRBJ2-4,TGCAGCGTTGTGATGAGAAACATTCAGTACTTC,CSVVMRNIQYF
NA,TRBV10-1,15,NA,TRBJ1-1,TGCGCCAGCAGTGATAGGAAGGGGGTGAACACTGAAGCTTTCTTT,CASSDRKGVNTEAFF
NA,TRBV7-8,13,NA,TRBJ2-1,TGTGCCAGCAGGGCCCCCGGGGACAATGAGCAGTTCTTC,CASRAPGDNEQFF